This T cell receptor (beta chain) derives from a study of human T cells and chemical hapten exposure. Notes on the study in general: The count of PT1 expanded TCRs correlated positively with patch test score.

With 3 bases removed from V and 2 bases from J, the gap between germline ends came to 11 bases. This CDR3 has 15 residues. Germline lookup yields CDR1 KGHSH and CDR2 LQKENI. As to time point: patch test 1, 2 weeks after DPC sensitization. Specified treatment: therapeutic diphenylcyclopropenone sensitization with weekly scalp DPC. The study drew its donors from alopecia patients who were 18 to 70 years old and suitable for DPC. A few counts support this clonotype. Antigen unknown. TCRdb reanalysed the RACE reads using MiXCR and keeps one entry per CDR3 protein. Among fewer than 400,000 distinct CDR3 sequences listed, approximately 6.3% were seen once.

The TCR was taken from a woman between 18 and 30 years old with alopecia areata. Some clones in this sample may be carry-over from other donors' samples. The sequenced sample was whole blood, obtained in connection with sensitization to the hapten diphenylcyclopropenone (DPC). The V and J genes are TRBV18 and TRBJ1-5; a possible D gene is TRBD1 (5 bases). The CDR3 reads CASSPGGDGNQPQHF. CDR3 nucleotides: TGTGCCAGCTCACCGGGAGGGGACGGCAATCAGCCCCAGCATTTT. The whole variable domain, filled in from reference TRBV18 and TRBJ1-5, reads NAGVMQNPRHLVRRRGQEARLRCSPMKGHSHVYWYRQLPEEGLKFMVYLQKENIIDESGMPKERFSAEFPKEGPSILRIQQVVRGDSAAYFCASSPGGDGNQPQHFGDGTRLSIL.